These 23 T cell receptor beta chains came from one sample sequenced in a study of blood T cells in healthy people across ages. A second PCR, run for roughly 7 to 11 cycles, used a sample-barcoded 5' primer plus a J-beta primer mix. TCRdb recomputed calls from the 5' RACE reads with MiXCR, one row per CDR3 protein. The profile shows 1.2 million to 1.5 million distinct CDR3 sequences, 35% to 45% of them singletons. Sequencing was done on a sample of blood. The source of these receptors is a woman between 18 and 30 years old in good health.

The rearrangement uses TRBV10-2 and TRBJ1-6, with D possibly matching TRBD1 (6 bases). CDR1 and CDR2 from the germline V gene are WSHSY and SAAADI. V lost 0 bases and J lost 9, with 9 bases in between. The CDR3 consists of 14 residues. CDR3 sequence reads: CASSESQGLSPLHF. The CDR3 DNA reads as TGCGCCAGCAGTGAGTCACAGGGCCTTTCACCCCTCCACTTT.

The chain employs TRBV5-1 and TRBJ1-1; D unclear. Trimming took off 4 bases at V and 3 bases at J, with 13 bases between the two ends. The CDR3 totals 14 residues. Germline V gives CDR1 SGHRS, CDR2 YFSETQ. The CDR3, as DNA: TGCGCCAGCAGCATATCCTCGAGGGACACTGAAGCTTTCTTT. Encoded protein: CASSISSRDTEAFF.

The J gene is TRBJ1-1, the V gene TRBV25-1, with D uncertain. The CDR3 sequence is 13 residues long. CDR1 is MGHDK, CDR2 SYGVNS, per germline. V was trimmed by 7 bases and J by 0 bases, leaving 9 bases between them. The CDR3 nucleotides read TGTGCCAGCAAAGGACCCCTGAACACTGAAGCTTTCTTT. This sequence encodes CASKGPLNTEAFF.

Only a few counts were recorded for this clonotype. This rearrangement joins TRBV28 to TRBJ1-4; 8 bases fit TRBD1. The CDR3 runs to 14 residues. The V gene end was trimmed by 6 bases and the J gene end by 8 bases; junction bases not matched to a gene: 8. CDR1 and CDR2 from the germline V gene are MDHEN and SYDVKM. The CDR3 sequence: CASRPDRGEEKLFF. For the CDR3, the DNA is TGTGCCAGCAGACCCGACAGGGGTGAAGAAAAACTGTTTTTT.

The chain employs TRBV20-1 and TRBJ2-7; 8 positions agree with TRBD2. J lost 0 bases, V lost 2 bases, and 6 bases had no gene match. CDR3 length: 15 amino acids. Germline CDR1 and CDR2: DFQATT and SNEGSKA (reference sequence). The CDR3 nucleotides read TGCAGTGCTAGATTAGGCAGCGGGAGCTCCTACGAGCAGTACTTC. Protein product: CSARLGSGSSYEQYF.

The chain employs TRBV20-1 and TRBJ2-3; 8 nucleotides match TRBD2. V was pared by 0 bases and J by 2 bases, with 10 bases of the junction left unmatched. The CDR3 extends over 17 amino acids. Germline V gene lookup returns CDR1 DFQATT and CDR2 SNEGSKA (reference sequence). The CDR3 DNA reads as TGCAGTGCTAGAGAAGGGACTAGTCGATTATACACAGATACGCAGTATTTT. Translating it yields CSAREGTSRLYTDTQYF.

This clonotype was counted a single time. The V and J genes are TRBV5-1 and TRBJ1-1, with D tentatively TRBD1 (5 bases). Germline CDR1 SGHRS, CDR2 YFSETQ. Between the trimmed V and J ends, which lost 4 bases and 2 bases, there was a span of 15 bases. This CDR3 is built from 15 residues. CDR3 nucleotide sequence: TGCGCCAGCAGCGGGGGGGGTACTATAAACACTGAAGCTTTCTTT. Translated, it gives CASSGGGTINTEAFF. Full variable domain (remainder filled in from reference TRBV5-1 and TRBJ1-1): KAGVTQTPRYLIKTRGQQVTLSCSPISGHRSVSWYQQTPGQGLQFLFEYFSETQRNKGNFPGRFSGRQFSNSRSEMNVSTLELGDSALYLCASSGGGTINTEAFFGQGTRLTVV.

V is TRBV7-9 and J is TRBJ2-2; 10 nucleotides line up with TRBD1. J lost 1 base, V lost 5 bases, and 16 bases had no gene match. The germline gives CDR1 SEHNR, CDR2 FQNEAQ (reference sequence). The CDR3 contains 20 residues. CDR3 DNA: TGTGCCAGCAGCGCTAGGGGACAGGGGACAGCTCACCAGAACACCGGGGAGCTGTTTTTT. It translates to CASSARGQGTAHQNTGELFF.

This CDR3 is CATSRDLAYEQYF. In DNA form, the CDR3 reads TGTGCCACCAGCAGAGATCTGGCCTACGAGCAGTACTTC. The chain combines TRBV15 with TRBJ2-7, with D uncertain. The V end lost 0 bases, the J end lost 2 bases, and 5 bases lay between the germline ends. The CDR3 runs to 13 residues. Germline CDR1 reads LNHNV; CDR2 reads YYDKDF (reference sequence).

This clonotype has only a few counts. The V and J genes are TRBV5-1 and TRBJ2-7; a possible D gene is TRBD2 (7 bases). The CDR3 loop spans 15 amino acids. V was cut by 7 bases and J by 5 bases, with 22 bases left in between. CDR1 and CDR2 from the germline V gene are SGHRS and YFSETQ. CDR3 protein: CASRGDTGMLDEQYF. CDR3 nucleotides: TGCGCCAGCCGGGGGGATACAGGGATGTTAGACGAGCAGTACTTC.

This clonotype was counted only a few times. The chain carries TRBV4-2 and TRBJ2-4; the D gene is possibly TRBD2 (5 bases). This CDR3 contains 19 residues. The V and J ends lost 1 base and 0 bases respectively, with 19 bases between them. The germline CDR1 and CDR2 sequences are LGHNA and YNFKEQ. The CDR3 DNA is TGTGCCAGCAGCCAAGTAGGCGGGCGCCGGGGAGTAGCCAAAAACATTCAGTACTTC. It translates to CASSQVGGRRGVAKNIQYF.

The chain employs TRBV6-1 and TRBJ2-3; 14 nucleotides line up with TRBD2. V shed 5 bases, J shed 4 bases, and the junction held 11 bases outside the gene matches. CDR1 is MNHNS, CDR2 SASEGT, per germline. The CDR3 extends over 18 amino acids. The CDR3 coding sequence is TGTGCCAGCAGTCCTGGGACTAGCGGGAGTATGGGGCCAGATACGCAGTATTTT. Amino acid sequence: CASSPGTSGSMGPDTQYF.

In its sample, this clonotype was seen a few times. CDR3: CASRVDGQGTYEQYF. The CDR3, as DNA: TGCGCCAGCAGAGTAGACGGACAGGGTACCTACGAGCAGTACTTC. The chain combines TRBV5-1 with TRBJ2-7; 8 nucleotides line up with TRBD1. This CDR3 comprises 15 residues. Germline V gene data show CDR1 as SGHRS and CDR2 as YFSETQ. J lost 2 bases, V lost 5 bases, and 9 bases had no gene match.

The chain is built from TRBV4-1 and TRBJ2-5; 13 bases agree with TRBD2. V lost 1 base and J lost 11; bases outside the gene matches: 13. CDR1 is MGHRA and CDR2 is YSYEKL in the germline V gene. This CDR3 has 17 residues. Here the CDR3 reads CASSQGEGLAGSNEQYF. In DNA, the CDR3 is TGCGCCAGCAGCCAAGGGGAGGGACTAGCGGGAAGCAATGAGCAGTACTTC.

The CDR3 coding sequence is TGTGCCAGCAGTTTACCGCGCGGACGGATGAACACTGAAGCTTTCTTT. Protein: CASSLPRGRMNTEAFF. The chain carries TRBV12-3 or TRBV12-4 and TRBJ1-1; no clear D. Trimming took 2 bases from V and 0 from J, leaving 13 bases between them. The CDR3 has 16 residues.

This clonotype came up a few times. The chain recombines TRBV7-2 with TRBJ2-5; TRBD1 matches 9 bases. Germline V gene lookup returns CDR1 SGHTA and CDR2 FQGNSA. The CDR3 totals 15 residues. The V and J ends lost 6 bases and 4 bases, in that order; junction bases with no gene match: 9. This CDR3 is CASSVLGQGGETQYF. The CDR3 nucleotides read TGTGCCAGCAGTGTACTGGGACAGGGTGGAGAGACCCAGTACTTC.

This sequence joins TRBV5-1 and TRBJ1-2; D unclear. This CDR3 has 15 residues. Germline V CDR1 and CDR2: SGHRS, YFSETQ. V gave up 0 bases and J gave up 0 bases, with 9 bases separating them. This CDR3 reads CASSLVHLANYGYTF. Here the CDR3 DNA reads TGCGCCAGCAGCTTGGTGCATTTGGCTAACTATGGCTACACCTTC.

As regards this clonotype: Its ends do not fully match the called genes, so a read error is possible. The chain combines TRBV5-1 with TRBJ2-1; unclear D gene. This CDR3 is built from 14 residues. Germline loops: CDR1 SGHRS, CDR2 YFSETQ. The CDR3 protein is CASSLEYSFNEQFF. The CDR3 DNA reads as TGCGCCAGCAGCTTGGAGTATTCCTTCAATGAGCAGTTCTTC.

This clonotype has only a few counts. The chain uses TRBV20-1 and TRBJ2-5; TRBD1 matches 8 bases. The CDR3 is made up of 14 amino acids. Germline V gene sequence: CDR1 DFQATT, CDR2 SNEGSKA (reference sequence). V shed 0 bases and J 2 bases; nucleotides not matched to a gene: 2. The CDR3 loop reads CSARDGDRQETQYF. The CDR3 DNA reads TGCAGTGCTAGAGATGGGGACAGGCAAGAGACCCAGTACTTC.

The chain combines TRBV5-1 with TRBJ2-1, with D perhaps matching TRBD2 (5 bases). The CDR3 runs to 15 residues. CDR1 and CDR2 from the germline V gene are SGHRS and YFSETQ. The germline V and J ends were trimmed by 2 bases and 8 bases, with 17 bases remaining between them. The CDR3 reads CASSLFGLASDEQFF. CDR3 in DNA: TGCGCCAGCAGCTTATTTGGACTCGCAAGCGATGAGCAGTTCTTC.

This clonotype was recorded a few times. The chain employs TRBV7-2 and TRBJ1-1; D remains ambiguous. The ends were cut back, 0 bases at V and 4 bases at J, with 9 bases in the middle. The CDR3 runs to 14 residues. Germline-derived CDR1 and CDR2 are SGHTA and FQGNSA. The CDR3: CASSLAGGITEAFF. CDR3 nucleotides: TGTGCCAGCAGCTTAGCTGGAGGGATCACTGAAGCTTTCTTT.

Of note for this clonotype: The junction shows a germline mismatch at one end, possibly a read error. The chain carries TRBV24-1 and TRBJ2-5, with 7 bases identical to TRBD1. The CDR3 spans 14 residues. Germline V gene sequence: CDR1 KGHDR, CDR2 SFDVKD. This chain's CDR3 is CATSEDRFQETQYF. In nucleotides, the CDR3 is TGTGCCACCAGTGAGGACAGGTTTCAAGAGACTCAGTACTTC.

The rearrangement links TRBV10-3 to TRBJ2-1; D gene uncertain. Germline V gene lookup returns CDR1 ENHRY and CDR2 SYGVKD. V lost 3 bases to trimming and J lost 5 bases, with 5 bases between them. This CDR3 comprises 12 residues. The CDR3 DNA follows: TGTGCCATCAGTGATTTTAACAATGAGCAGTTCTTC. This gives the protein CAISDFNNEQFF.